One sample yielded the 4 T cell receptor beta chains listed below, sequenced in a study of shared clonotypes between healthy human individuals. The assay was immunoSEQ multiplex PCR, and TCRdb's table has in-frame clones only and misses some. The table records some 2.3 million clones, 80% to 95% of them present only once. Material: naive CD4+ T cells from PBMCs. Subset meaning: CD45RA+ positively selected. These receptors all come from a man between 18 and 29 years old in good health. Some clones in this sample may be carry-over from other donors' samples.

Turning to this clone: Other DNA sequences in this specimen translate into the identical CDR3. The rearrangement uses TRBV2 and TRBJ1-5; 8 nucleotides line up with TRBD1. Looked up from germline, CDR1 is SNHLY and CDR2 is FYNNEI. V shed 5 bases and J 2 bases; nucleotides not matched to a gene: 2. CDR3 length equals 14 residues. CDR3 residues: CASSSQGGNQPQHF. The DNA of the CDR3 is TGTGCCAGCAGTTCACAGGGGGGCAATCAGCCCCAGCATTTT.

Details on this clone: The same CDR3 is also encoded by other DNA sequences in this sample. V and J are TRBV7-2 and TRBJ2-3, with D perhaps assigned TRBD1 or TRBD2 (6 bases each). The CDR3 totals 14 residues. Germline CDR1 reads SGHTA; CDR2 reads FQGNSA. Between the trimmed V and J ends, which lost 3 bases and 4 bases, there was a span of 11 bases. This CDR3 is CASSFDRGPDTQYF. The CDR3 DNA follows: TGTGCCAGCAGCTTCGACCGGGGGCCAGATACGCAGTATTTT.

The rearrangement joins TRBV19 to TRBJ2-7; D is ambiguous. V was clipped by 4 bases and J by 3 bases, with 10 bases between them. The CDR3 consists of 13 residues. Germline-derived CDR1 and CDR2 are LNHDA and SQIVND (reference sequence). CDR3 nucleotides: TGTGCCAGTAGTAAAGGCAGATACTACGAGCAGTACTTC. Encoded protein: CASSKGRYYEQYF.

The V gene is TRBV27, the J gene TRBJ2-7, with TRBD1 matching over 10 bases. Germline CDR1 is MNHEY and CDR2 is SMNVEV (reference sequence). The CDR3 is 15 residues long. V shed 1 base, J shed 4 bases, and the junction held 4 bases outside the gene matches. CDR3: CASSLWGTGVYEQYF. The CDR3, as DNA: TGTGCCAGCAGTTTATGGGGGACAGGGGTTTACGAGCAGTACTTC.